These T cell receptor beta chains were read from a single sample in a study of shared clonotypes between healthy human individuals. Only in-frame clones appear in the TCRdb table, and some are missing; sequencing was by immunoSEQ multiplex PCR. The top ten hold about 0.13% of the sample, which has approximately 2.5 million clones, roughly nine tenths seen once. Sequencing input: naive CD4+ T cells sorted from blood. The receptors were sampled from a man between 18 and 29 years old in good health. CDR3s include the opening cysteine and the closing phenylalanine or tryptophan. The order of the fields is V gene, J gene, D gene, clone size, CDR3 protein, CDR3 DNA. A D gene is named only where the DNA matches it firmly. Clone sizes are given selectively: once, few, many, or a class where the clone is expanded.

TRBV6-1	TRBJ2-7	.	.	CASSEPDVTYEQYF	TGTGCCAGCAGTGAGCCTGACGTTACCTACGAGCAGTACTTC
TRBV7-9	TRBJ2-3	.	.	CASSPREATDTQYF	TGTGCCAGCAGCCCCCGAGAGGCCACAGATACGCAGTATTTT
TRBV2	TRBJ2-1	TRBD2	.	CASSVLAGRNEQFF	TGTGCCAGCAGTGTACTAGCGGGGCGCAATGAGCAGTTCTTC
TRBV7-8	TRBJ1-3	.	.	CASSLAGLGSGNTIYF	TGTGCCAGCAGCTTAGCGGGCCTGGGGAGTGGAAACACCATATATTTT
TRBV15	TRBJ1-2	TRBD1	.	CATSRGTGGYGYTF	TGTGCCACCAGCAGAGGGACAGGGGGGTATGGCTACACCTTC
TRBV29-1	TRBJ1-2	TRBD1	.	CSVEFGTGSYGYTF	TGCAGCGTTGAGTTCGGGACAGGGTCTTATGGCTACACCTTC
TRBV27	TRBJ1-1	TRBD1	once	CASSSIGWDRGRVNEAFF	TGTGCCAGCAGTTCGATCGGGTGGGACAGGGGGCGTGTGAATGAAGCTTTCTTT
TRBV7-8	TRBJ2-5	.	.	CASSSLQDAPRETQYF	TGTGCCAGCAGCTCCCTCCAGGACGCGCCTCGGGAGACCCAGTACTTC
TRBV4-1	TRBJ2-7	.	.	CASSQDPGGPYEQYF	TGCGCCAGCAGCCAAGATCCGGGTGGCCCCTACGAGCAGTACTTC
TRBV5-1	TRBJ2-1	TRBD2	.	CASTRTSGSNEQFF	TGCGCCAGCACCAGGACTAGCGGGTCCAATGAGCAGTTCTTC
TRBV6-1	TRBJ2-1	TRBD2	.	CASSENGLAGDISYNEQFF	TGTGCCAGCAGTGAAAATGGACTAGCGGGAGATATTTCCTACAATGAGCAGTTCTTC
TRBV18	TRBJ2-7	.	.	CASSPQGFWVDF	TGTGCCAGCTCACCACAGGGTTTTTGGGTGGACTTC
TRBV6-5	TRBJ1-2	.	.	CASSYPLVRGDGYTF	TGTGCCAGCAGTTACCCCCTGGTAAGGGGGGATGGCTACACCTTC
TRBV23-1	TRBJ1-1	.	.	CASSQSPRRPTNTEAFF	TGCGCCAGCAGTCAATCCCCGAGGAGGCCAACGAACACTGAAGCTTTCTTT
TRBV28	TRBJ2-3	TRBD2	.	CASSSPALAGASDTQYF	TGTGCCAGCAGTTCACCCGCCCTAGCGGGGGCCTCAGATACGCAGTATTTT
TRBV28	TRBJ1-5	.	few	CASSSIPVQPQHF	TGTGCCAGCAGTTCCATCCCGGTTCAGCCCCAGCATTTT
TRBV19	TRBJ1-1	.	.	CASSTAVNTEAFF	TGTGCCAGTAGCACGGCTGTGAACACTGAAGCTTTCTTT